The rows below give T cell receptor beta chains drawn from one sample of a study of cytomegalovirus exposure and HLA in healthy donors. The repertoire was sequenced with immunoSEQ multiplex PCR; TCRdb's copy has only in-frame clones and lacks some. The sample has over 110,000 clones, roughly four fifths seen once. The sample comprised PBMCs. The receptors originated from a male donor in good health and CMV-seronegative. CDR3s include the opening cysteine and the closing phenylalanine or tryptophan. The D gene is left open where the match is weak. Size is stated for part of the rows, as once, few or many counts, or as a class when the clone is expanded.

D	V	size	J	CDR3	DNA
TRBD1	TRBV18	NA	TRBJ2-5	CASSPPGTGAQETQYF	TGTGCCAGCTCACCTCCCGGGACAGGGGCCCAAGAGACCCAGTACTTC
NA	TRBV6-5	few	TRBJ1-1	CASSTWGLRSEAFF	TGTGCCAGCAGCACCTGGGGCCTCCGTAGTGAAGCTTTCTTT
TRBD1	TRBV5-6	NA	TRBJ1-2	CASSDTGGNGYTF	TGTGCCAGCAGCGATACAGGGGGCAACGGCTACACCTTC
NA	TRBV6-5	NA	TRBJ2-1	CASWRANEQFF	TGTGCCAGCTGGCGGGCAAATGAGCAGTTCTTC
NA	TRBV6-5	NA	TRBJ2-7	CASSYSPPDEQYF	TGTGCCAGCAGTTACTCCCCCCCGGACGAGCAGTACTTC
NA	TRBV19	NA	TRBJ1-5	CASSIGGYNQPQHF	TGTGCCAGTAGTATAGGAGGGTACAATCAGCCCCAGCATTTT
NA	TRBV19	few	TRBJ1-5	CASSIDWGVGQPQHF	TGTGCCAGTAGTATCGATTGGGGAGTGGGTCAGCCCCAGCATTTT
NA	TRBV6-4	NA	TRBJ1-2	CASRPPSFRAWGYTF	TGTGCCAGCAGACCCCCGTCGTTCAGGGCTTGGGGCTACACCTTC
NA	TRBV11-1	NA	TRBJ2-7	CASTSYSSYEQYF	TGTGCCAGCACCTCCTATTCGAGCTACGAGCAGTACTTC
TRBD1	TRBV6-5	NA	TRBJ1-5	CASRPGTGTHQPQHF	TGTGCCAGCAGACCCGGGACAGGGACCCATCAGCCCCAGCATTTT
TRBD2	TRBV7-8	NA	TRBJ2-1	CASSLLEGGPDEQFF	TGTGCCAGCAGCTTACTAGAGGGAGGGCCGGATGAGCAGTTCTTC
NA	TRBV19	NA	TRBJ1-5	CAISGSHGLTQPQHF	TGTGCCATTTCAGGCTCACATGGGTTGACTCAGCCCCAGCATTTT
NA	TRBV9	few	TRBJ2-1	CASSPSRGNEQFF	TGTGCCAGCAGCCCCTCGCGAGGCAATGAGCAGTTCTTC
TRBD2	TRBV27	few	TRBJ2-3	CASSLVGGLDTQYF	TGTGCCAGCAGTTTGGTGGGAGGGCTAGATACGCAGTATTTT
TRBD2	TRBV6-6	NA	TRBJ2-1	CASGLSGRAGDEQFF	TGTGCCAGCGGTCTTAGCGGGAGGGCCGGGGATGAGCAGTTCTTC
NA	TRBV28	NA	TRBJ2-7	CASRYTHSYEQYF	TGTGCCAGCAGATACACCCACTCCTACGAGCAGTACTTC
TRBD2	TRBV27	NA	TRBJ2-1	CASSPWTSGDNEQFF	TGTGCCAGCAGTCCCTGGACTAGCGGAGACAATGAGCAGTTCTTC
NA	TRBV28	NA	TRBJ2-1	CASSRGYEQFF	TGTGCCAGCAGCAGAGGGTATGAGCAGTTCTTC
NA	TRBV21-1	NA	TRBJ1-5	CASSKAAADRGTETYSNQPQHF	TGTGCCAGCAGCAAAGCCGCCGCTGACAGGGGGACTGAGACTTATAGCAATCAGCCCCAGCATTTT
TRBD2	TRBV4-3	NA	TRBJ2-3	CASSRLTGTSKSDTQYF	TGCGCCAGCAGTCGCCTGACCGGGACTAGTAAGTCAGATACGCAGTATTTT
NA	TRBV28	NA	TRBJ2-5	CASSLGLSETQYF	TGTGCCAGCAGTTTAGGTCTAAGCGAGACCCAGTACTTC
TRBD2	TRBV5-4	few	TRBJ2-2	CASSPGLAGDGAGELFF	TGTGCCAGCAGCCCCGGACTAGCGGGAGATGGGGCCGGGGAGCTGTTTTTT
NA	TRBV28	NA	TRBJ2-5	CASSSTVANTQYF	TGTGCCAGCAGCTCGACAGTAGCTAATACCCAGTACTTC
TRBD1	TRBV15	NA	TRBJ1-5	CATSSLPGQGRPITPPQHF	TGTGCCACCAGCAGCCTACCGGGACAGGGGAGACCCATTACCCCACCCCAGCATTTT
TRBD2	TRBV7-2	NA	TRBJ2-7	CASSLRREADEQYF	TGTGCCAGCAGCTTAAGGCGGGAGGCTGACGAGCAGTACTTC
NA	TRBV18	few	TRBJ2-1	CASSPILGIHSEQFF	TGTGCCAGCTCACCGATACTAGGAATTCACAGTGAGCAGTTCTTC
TRBD1	TRBV5-1	once	TRBJ1-1	CASRVGTGLTEAFF	TGCGCCAGCCGGGTGGGGACAGGGCTAACTGAAGCTTTCTTT
NA	TRBV27	NA	TRBJ1-2	CASSSQGGGYTF	TGTGCCAGCAGTTCGCAGGGAGGTGGCTACACCTTC
TRBD1	TRBV18	NA	TRBJ2-7	CASSPGTGIAEQYF	TGTGCCAGCTCCCCCGGGACAGGAATTGCCGAGCAGTACTTC
NA	TRBV9	NA	TRBJ2-7	CASSVATGSSYEQYF	TGTGCCAGCAGCGTAGCTACGGGGAGCTCCTACGAGCAGTACTTC
TRBD1	TRBV28	once	TRBJ2-2	CASSTDRGLTGELFF	TGTGCCAGCAGCACAGACAGGGGGTTAACCGGGGAGCTGTTTTTT
NA	TRBV21-1	NA	TRBJ1-2	CAHHSGRGNGYTF	TGTGCCCACCATTCCGGCCGGGGGAATGGCTACACCTTC
NA	TRBV6-6	NA	TRBJ1-1	CASSSPRDIGTEAFF	TGTGCCAGCAGTTCCCCCCGGGACATAGGCACTGAAGCTTTCTTT
NA	TRBV18	NA	TRBJ1-2	CASSTTPPNYGYTF	TGTGCCAGCTCTACCACACCCCCTAACTATGGCTACACCTTC
NA	TRBV21-1	NA	TRBJ2-3	CASSKDTTSGRALDTQYF	TGTGCCAGCAGCAAAGATACCACTAGCGGGAGGGCCTTAGATACGCAGTATTTT
TRBD2	TRBV7-2	NA	TRBJ2-1	CASSTWGGTYNEQFF	TGTGCCAGCAGCACATGGGGGGGTACCTACAATGAGCAGTTCTTC
NA	TRBV9	once	TRBJ2-7	CASSVGGSSYEQYF	TGTGCCAGCAGCGTAGGAGGAAGCTCCTACGAGCAGTACTTC
NA	TRBV2	NA	TRBJ2-1	CASSVFGGEDEQFF	TGTGCCAGCAGTGTGTTCGGCGGAGAGGATGAGCAGTTCTTC
NA	TRBV6-1	NA	TRBJ1-4	CASSEIGGEKLFF	TGTGCCAGCAGTGAGATAGGGGGTGAAAAACTGTTTTTT
NA	TRBV29-1	NA	TRBJ2-1	CSVETVPSSYNEQFF	TGCAGCGTTGAGACAGTTCCTAGCTCCTACAATGAGCAGTTCTTC
NA	TRBV6-1	NA	TRBJ2-3	CASREGQFTDTQYF	TGTGCCAGCAGGGAGGGACAGTTCACAGATACGCAGTATTTT
TRBD1	TRBV5-1	NA	TRBJ1-6	CASSPGQGGSPLHF	TGCGCCAGCAGCCCTGGACAGGGAGGCTCACCCCTCCACTTT
NA	TRBV6-1	once	TRBJ2-2	CASSDGAGYNTGELFF	TGTGCCAGCAGTGATGGGGCAGGTTATAACACCGGGGAGCTGTTTTTT
TRBD1	TRBV5-1	NA	TRBJ2-7	CASSLRGQGSYEQYF	TGCGCCAGCAGCTTGAGGGGACAGGGCTCCTACGAGCAGTACTTC
NA	TRBV15	NA	TRBJ1-2	CATSRDLGAGIYGYTF	TGTGCCACCAGCAGGGACCTAGGGGCAGGAATCTATGGCTACACCTTC